This entry lists 25 T cell receptor beta chains sequenced from one sample in a study of T cells expressing NK-cell markers. TCRdb re-analyzed the 5' RACE reads; it lists each CDR3 protein once, without DNA. The data show approximately 440,000 distinct CDR3 sequences, and the top ten clones hold over 1.3%. The sequencing input was blood T cells: a sorted CD56 or NKG2C T cell subset, CD4+ or CD8+ T cells, or bulk PBMC T cells (not recorded which). The receptor set was obtained from a woman between 45 and 60 years old in good health.

The chain recombines TRBV6-1 with TRBJ2-5. The CDR3 is 15 residues long. Germline CDR1 and CDR2: MNHNS and SASEGT. CDR3 sequence: CASSEGVSVTETQYF.

This rearrangement joins TRBV20-1 to TRBJ1-1. The CDR3 consists of 13 residues. The germline CDR1 and CDR2 sequences are DFQATT and SNEGSKA (reference sequence). CDR3 region: CSASKGMNTEAFF.

The rearrangement uses TRBV11-2 and TRBJ2-1; TCRdb selects TRBD1, and the lack of DNA leaves this call unchecked. Per the germline V gene, CDR1 is SGHAT and CDR2 is FQNNGV. The CDR3 has 15 amino acids. CDR3: CASRLVSGISNEQFF.

This chain connects TRBV5-6 to TRBJ1-2; the D gene TCRdb calls, TRBD1, cannot be checked with no DNA. There are 12 residues in the CDR3. The V gene's germline CDR1 is SGHDT and CDR2 YYEEEE. The CDR3 sequence: CASRTGVYGYTF.

The CDR3 protein is CSARRTGRDGPAFF. This sequence joins TRBV20-1 and TRBJ1-1; TCRdb calls TRBD1, which cannot be checked without DNA. The CDR3 runs to 14 residues. Looked up from germline, CDR1 is DFQATT and CDR2 is SNEGSKA (reference sequence).

The chain couples TRBV5-5 to TRBJ1-3; absent DNA, TCRdb's TRBD1 call cannot be checked. CDR1 is SGHKS, CDR2 YYEKEE, per germline (reference sequence). The CDR3 is 14 amino acids. The CDR3 region is CASSQGVSGNTIYF.

V usage is TRBV7-2 and J usage is TRBJ2-1; the TRBD2 assignment by TCRdb is unverifiable without DNA. CDR3 length: 16 residues. Germline loops: CDR1 SGHTA, CDR2 FQGNSA. This chain's CDR3 is CASSSPQRQTYNEQFF.

The chain combines TRBV27 with TRBJ2-2; with no DNA, the TCRdb D assignment of TRBD2 cannot be verified. In germline, CDR1 is MNHEY, CDR2 SMNVEV (reference sequence). This CDR3 comprises 17 residues. The CDR3 sequence is CASSLFLLAVDTGELFF.

V usage is TRBV3-1 and J usage is TRBJ2-2; TCRdb designates TRBD2, a call that cannot be tested without DNA. Germline CDR1 and CDR2: LGHDT and YNNKEL (reference sequence). CDR3 length: 15 residues. CDR3 region: CASSPRTSGTGELFF.

The chain uses TRBV15 and TRBJ2-1; TCRdb designates TRBD2, a call that cannot be tested without DNA. CDR1 and CDR2 from the germline V gene are LNHNV and YYDKDF (reference sequence). The length of the CDR3 is 16 residues. The CDR3 spells CATSFSTGLTYNEQFF.

The chain joins TRBV6-5 to TRBJ1-3; TCRdb names TRBD1, which stays unverified in the absence of DNA. Germline V gene data show CDR1 as MNHEY and CDR2 as SVGAGI. This CDR3 is 15 amino acids long. CDR3: CASNALGVSGNTIYF.

This chain connects TRBV12-3 or TRBV12-4 to TRBJ1-4; lacking DNA, the TRBD1 call made by TCRdb goes unchecked. The CDR3 has 17 residues. The CDR3 loop is CASSETSGTGIKEKLFF.

This chain connects TRBV11-1 to TRBJ2-1. The CDR3 has 14 residues. The germline gives CDR1 SGHAT, CDR2 FQDESV (reference sequence). CDR3 protein: CASSLVAPNDEQFF.

The V and J genes are TRBV5-1 and TRBJ1-1; the TRBD1 assignment by TCRdb is unverifiable without DNA. Germline V gives CDR1 SGHRS, CDR2 YFSETQ. CDR3 size: 15 residues. The CDR3 sequence is CASSLSNPGGTEAFF.

The rearrangement uses TRBV6-6 and TRBJ2-1; TCRdb gives TRBD2 as the D gene, but with no DNA this cannot be confirmed. Per germline, CDR1 MNHNY and CDR2 SVGAGI (reference sequence). This CDR3 is built from 12 residues. The CDR3 loop reads CASRYSGDEQFF.

This rearrangement joins TRBV6-1 to TRBJ2-2; the D gene TCRdb calls, TRBD1, cannot be checked with no DNA. This CDR3 spans 14 amino acids. CDR1 is MNHNS and CDR2 is SASEGT in the germline V gene. The CDR3 protein is CAISRAVSAGELFF.

CDR3 amino acids: CASSFFLAGGTNTGELFF. The gene calls are TRBV12-3 or TRBV12-4 and TRBJ2-2; TCRdb's assignment of TRBD2 cannot be checked, as there is no DNA. CDR3 length: 18 amino acids.

V gene TRBV5-1 combines with J gene TRBJ2-7; the D call from TCRdb, TRBD1, cannot be confirmed without DNA. CDR1 SGHRS and CDR2 YFSETQ come from the germline V gene. There are 12 residues in the CDR3. CDR3 sequence reads: CASSEQGGEQYF.

The chain employs TRBV2 and TRBJ1-1; lacking DNA, the TRBD1 call made by TCRdb goes unchecked. CDR1 is SNHLY, CDR2 FYNNEI, per germline. The CDR3 covers 11 residues. CDR3 loop: CAIVALSEAFF.

V and J are TRBV20-1 and TRBJ2-7; TCRdb designates TRBD1, a call that cannot be tested without DNA. Looked up from germline, CDR1 is DFQATT and CDR2 is SNEGSKA (reference sequence). The CDR3 extends over 12 amino acids. CDR3 residues: CSAWETGYEQYF.

This chain uses TRBV12-3 or TRBV12-4 with TRBJ1-5; TCRdb calls TRBD1, which cannot be checked without DNA. CDR3 length: 14 residues. The CDR3 reads CASSWTAPLEPQHF.

V is TRBV7-8 and J is TRBJ2-5; TCRdb names TRBD2, which stays unverified in the absence of DNA. CDR3 size: 14 residues. CDR1 is SGHVS and CDR2 is FQNEAQ in the germline V gene. CDR3 region: CASSLDRLYGFQYF.

This chain uses TRBV12-3 or TRBV12-4 with TRBJ2-3; TCRdb lists TRBD2, though no DNA is available to test this call. CDR3 length: 15 residues. This CDR3 reads CASSPYSGSTDTQYF.

The chain combines TRBV2 with TRBJ1-1. Per the germline V gene, CDR1 is SNHLY and CDR2 is FYNNEI. The CDR3 loop spans 12 amino acids. CDR3 residues: CASTPDSGWAFF. Full variable domain (remainder filled in from reference TRBV2 and TRBJ1-1): EPEVTQTPSHQVTQMGQEVILRCVPISNHLYFYWYRQILGQKVEFLVSFYNNEISEKSEIFDDQFSVERPDGSNFTLKIRSTKLEDSAMYFCASTPDSGWAFFGQGTRLTVV.

V gene TRBV9 combines with J gene TRBJ2-5; TCRdb's D call of TRBD1 is untestable without DNA. CDR3 length: 15 residues. Germline V gene lookup returns CDR1 SGDLS and CDR2 YYNGEE. The CDR3 region is CASSKQDSWQETQYF.